The entry below describes one T cell receptor beta chain. Its antigen is not known. These data are taken from a study of T cell responses to AZD1222 COVID-19 vaccine. Broader study findings: Elevations in Spike-specific TCR breadth and depth followed administration of two AZD1222 doses. Nearly half of unique spike-specific TCRs reportedly avoided B.1.351 and B.1.1.7 mutated regions. Across spike, vaccine-associated CD4 TCRs were found, dominant at 160-218 and 743-854.

The repertoire was sequenced with immunoSEQ multiplex PCR; TCRdb's copy has only in-frame clones and lacks some. The repertoire has some 89,000 clones, over 85% of them found once; the top ten carry about 2%. The CDR3 extends over 18 amino acids. CDR1 is ENHRY, CDR2 SYGVKD, per germline. After removal of 2 bases from V and 2 bases from J, the junction contained 9 bases not matched to a gene. V is TRBV10-3 and J is TRBJ2-1, with 10 nucleotides matching TRBD2. Sample: peripheral blood, taken on day 0 of AZD1222 vaccination. The receptor was isolated from an adult in good health. CDR3 nucleotide sequence: TGTGCCATCAGTGAGAGGGGGGCTAGCGGGAGTACCTACAATGAGCAGTTCTTC. Translated, it gives CAISERGASGSTYNEQFF.